The 30 T cell receptor beta chains in this list originate from one sample, sequenced in a study of regulatory T cells in long-lasting Graves disease. Arm-PCR of CDR3 regions with iRepertoire HTBI primers generated TCR beta libraries. TCRdb itself ran the multiplex PCR reads through MiXCR, one entry per CDR3 protein. The sample yields about 470,000 distinct CDR3 sequences, approximately 21% seen once. Time point in this sample: persistent/refractory GD, antithyroid drugs over 5 years with positive TRAb. The authors made the TCR library using RNA they extracted from PBMCs. The starting material was peripheral blood mononuclear cells (PBMCs), obtained when the disease was refractory, from a patient treated with antithyroid drugs. These receptors were obtained from a female donor with Graves disease.

This chain joins TRBV20-1 and TRBJ1-2; maybe TRBD1 (6 bases). This CDR3 comprises 19 residues. V was clipped by 6 bases and J by 6 bases, with 35 bases between them. Germline CDR1 reads DFQATT; CDR2 reads SNEGSKA (reference sequence). CDR3 protein: CSAPVIWSIQDRGSHGYTF. As DNA, the CDR3 is TGCAGTGCCCCCGTTATATGGAGCATTCAGGACAGAGGCTCCCATGGCTACACCTTC.

Worth noting for this clonotype: A much larger clone is a single base away; this may be a read error. V and J are TRBV6-5 and TRBJ2-5; 9 bases are shared with TRBD2. Gene TRBJ2-7 matches the end of the DNA better, so the J call may be wrong. Germline lookup yields CDR1 MNHEY and CDR2 SVGAGI. The CDR3 runs to 19 residues. DNA for the CDR3: TGTGCCAGCAGTTCACCGGGACAAGCGGGAGGTACGAGCTCCTACGAGCAGTACTTC. It is translated as CASSSPGQAGGTSSYEQYF.

With regard to this clonotype: A read error may explain this, as a much larger clone is one base away. The rearrangement uses TRBV7-6 and TRBJ2-5, with a tentative D call TRBD2 (6 bases). Trimming removed 4 bases at V and 4 bases at J, with 10 bases between. The CDR3 loop spans 13 amino acids. Germline assignment: CDR1 SGHVS and CDR2 FNYEAQ. The CDR3 loop is CASSSGVRETQYF. The DNA of the CDR3 is TGTGCCAGCAGCTCGGGGGTACGAGAGACCCAGTACTTC.

This clonotype has ten or more counts. The chain couples TRBV15 to TRBJ2-7; D might be TRBD1 or TRBD2, each matching 6 bases. Deletions cut 5 bases from V and 2 bases from J, with 22 bases between. CDR3 size: 17 residues. CDR1 and CDR2 from the germline V gene are LNHNV and YYDKDF (reference sequence). The CDR3 reads CATSGGGRRADPYEQYF. The CDR3 DNA follows: TGTGCCACCAGCGGAGGGGGACGGAGAGCTGATCCCTACGAGCAGTACTTC.

In its sample, this clonotype was seen many times. V gene TRBV6-1 combines with J gene TRBJ2-7, with D perhaps matching TRBD1 (6 bases). Trimming removed 6 bases from V and 0 bases from J, with 12 bases in between. Germline loops: CDR1 MNHNS, CDR2 SASEGT. The CDR3 has 14 amino acids. CDR3 sequence: CASRKGQSSYEQYF. For the CDR3, the DNA is TGTGCCAGCAGAAAGGGACAAAGCTCCTACGAGCAGTACTTC.

This clonotype has ten or more counts. CDR3 DNA sequence: TGTGCCAGCAGCTTAGAATGGGGGGTGAATGAAAAACTGTTTTTT. This encodes CASSLEWGVNEKLFF. The gene calls are TRBV7-9 and TRBJ1-4; tentatively, D is TRBD1 (5 bases). Trimming took 1 base from V and 5 from J, leaving 11 bases between them. Germline V CDR1 and CDR2: SEHNR, FQNEAQ (reference sequence). The CDR3 consists of 15 residues.

There are many counts of this clonotype. This chain links TRBV2 with TRBJ1-1; D is possibly TRBD1 (6 bases). The CDR3 covers 13 residues. Germline loops: CDR1 SNHLY, CDR2 FYNNEI. V shed 5 bases and J shed 7 bases, with 14 bases lying between them. CDR3 bases: TGTGCCAGCAGTTTACAGGGATTTGGTGAAGCTTTCTTT. Translating it yields CASSLQGFGEAFF.

This clonotype was counted only a few times. The V and J genes are TRBV3-1 and TRBJ1-5; D is ambiguous. The V end was cut by 2 bases, the J end by 0 bases, with 8 bases between. From germline, CDR1 is LGHDT and CDR2 YNNKEL (reference sequence). The CDR3 has 15 amino acids. The CDR3 reads CASSQWQDSNQPQHF. The CDR3 nucleotides read TGTGCCAGCAGCCAATGGCAAGATAGCAATCAGCCCCAGCATTTT.

CDR3 sequence: CASSYGTTNIRHSGANVLTF. Here the CDR3 DNA reads TGTGCCAGCAGTTACGGGACAACCAACATACGGCACTCTGGGGCCAACGTCCTGACTTTC. This chain joins TRBV6-2 or TRBV6-3 and TRBJ2-6; D perhaps matches TRBD1 (6 bases). CDR1 is MNHEY and CDR2 is SVGEGT in the germline V gene. V gave up 2 bases and J gave up 0 bases, with 20 bases separating them. There are 20 residues in the CDR3.

On this clonotype itself: This sequence may be a read error, since a much larger clone differs from it by one base. The rearrangement uses TRBV6-1 and TRBJ2-5; D assignment may be TRBD1 or TRBD2 (5 bases each). This CDR3 comprises 15 residues. Germline V gene data show CDR1 as MNHNS and CDR2 as SASEGT. This CDR3 is CAGSREKGIQETQYF. CDR3 DNA: TGTGCCGGCAGCAGGGAGAAGGGAATACAAGAGACCCAGTACTTC.

Many counts were recorded for this clonotype. The chain is built from TRBV6-2 or TRBV6-3 and TRBJ1-5, with D possibly being TRBD1 (5 bases). This CDR3 has 17 residues. Germline V CDR1 and CDR2: MNHEY, SVGEGT. V was clipped by 0 bases and J by 3 bases, with 15 bases between them. The CDR3 reads CASSYSVGARDNQPQHF. The CDR3 DNA follows: TGTGCCAGCAGTTACTCGGTAGGGGCGCGCGACAATCAGCCCCAGCATTTT.

Ten or more counts support this clonotype. The CDR3 coding sequence is TGTGCCAGCAGCTTAGGCGTGGGTAGCGGCTACGAGCAGTACTTC. Translating gives CASSLGVGSGYEQYF. V usage is TRBV13 and J usage is TRBJ2-7; D might be TRBD2 (6 bases). CDR1 is PRHDT, CDR2 FYEKMQ, per germline (reference sequence). This CDR3 has 15 residues. The germline V and J ends were trimmed by 0 bases and 3 bases, with 12 bases remaining between them.

This clonotype was seen ten or more times. The chain joins TRBV28 to TRBJ1-1; 8 nucleotides align to TRBD1. The ends lost 7 bases at V and 8 bases at J; junction bases unmatched: 6. The germline CDR1 and CDR2 sequences are MDHEN and SYDVKM. This CDR3 is 12 amino acids long. As DNA, the CDR3 is TGTGCCAGCAAGATCCGGGACAGGGAAGCTTTCTTT. Amino acids: CASKIRDREAFF. Combining the CDR3 with reference TRBV28 and TRBJ1-1 gives the whole variable domain DVKVTQSSRYLVKRTGEKVFLECVQDMDHENMFWYRQDPGLGLRLIYFSYDVKMKEKGDIPEGYSVSREKKERFSLILESASTNQTSMYLCASKIRDREAFFGQGTRLTVV.

This clonotype was counted only a few times. The chain combines TRBV25-1 with TRBJ1-1, with D perhaps TRBD1 (6 bases). Germline V CDR1 and CDR2: MGHDK, SYGVNS. V dropped 2 bases and J dropped 1 base, with 11 bases sitting between them. The CDR3 sequence is 15 residues long. In DNA, the CDR3 is TGTGCCAGCAGTGAAGGGGGCAGGAGGAACACTGAAGCTTTCTTT. Translated: CASSEGGRRNTEAFF.

This clonotype was counted between two and nine times. The V gene is TRBV5-1, the J gene TRBJ2-7, with a possible D match to TRBD1 (6 bases). Germline V gives CDR1 SGHRS, CDR2 YFSETQ. This CDR3 has 15 amino acids. V lost 1 base and J 1 base, leaving 12 bases between the germline ends. CDR3 in DNA: TGCGCCAGCAGCTTGCACTGGACAGCGTCCTACGAGCAGTACTTC. Translating gives CASSLHWTASYEQYF.

The V call is TRBV28, the J call TRBJ2-5, with TRBD1 as a possible D gene (5 bases). Germline CDR1 reads MDHEN; CDR2 reads SYDVKM. Trimming took off 5 bases at V and 2 bases at J, with 12 bases between the two ends. This CDR3 is 14 amino acids long. The CDR3 here is CASSPRQMQETQYF. CDR3 DNA sequence: TGTGCCAGCAGTCCCCGACAGATGCAAGAGACCCAGTACTTC.

For this clonotype: With a much larger clone just one base away, this may be a read error. CDR3 bases: TGCAGTGCCGGGGTGGGACAGATGAACACTGAAGCTTTCTTT. This gives the protein CSAGVGQMNTEAFF. The rearrangement uses TRBV20-1 and TRBJ1-1; 7 nucleotides align to TRBD1. The germline gives CDR1 DFQATT, CDR2 SNEGSKA (reference sequence). This CDR3 comprises 14 residues. Trimming took 6 bases from V and 0 from J; bases not matched to a gene: 7.

The genes are TRBV7-2 and TRBJ2-5; D possibly uses TRBD1 or TRBD2 (5 bases each). V lost 2 bases to trimming and J lost 4 bases, with 8 bases between them. Germline values: CDR1 SGHTA, CDR2 FQGNSA. The CDR3 sequence is 13 residues long. CDR3 sequence: CASSLWDRETQYF. CDR3 sequence (DNA): TGTGCCAGCAGCTTATGGGACCGAGAGACCCAGTACTTC. Looking up the rest from reference TRBV7-2 and TRBJ2-5 gives the full variable domain: GAGVSQSPSNKVTEKGKDVELRCDPISGHTALYWYRQSLGQGLEFLIYFQGNSAPDKSGLPSDRFSAERTGGSVSTLTIQRTQQEDSAVYLCASSLWDRETQYFGPGTRLLVL.

V gene TRBV28 combines with J gene TRBJ2-7; the D gene is possibly TRBD2 (6 bases). CDR1 is MDHEN, CDR2 SYDVKM, per germline. Trimming removed 3 bases from V and 2 bases from J, with 14 bases in between. The CDR3 totals 15 residues. DNA for the CDR3: TGTGCCAGCAGTTTGTGGTCGCGCGGGACCTACGAGCAGTACTTC. Translated: CASSLWSRGTYEQYF.

This clonotype was detected a few times. The chain recombines TRBV29-1 with TRBJ2-5; TRBD2 matches at 7 bases. The CDR3 has 13 amino acids. Looked up from germline, CDR1 is SQVTM and CDR2 is ANQGSEA. V shed 4 bases, J shed 3 bases, and the junction held 5 bases outside the gene matches. This CDR3 is CSVAGTTKETQYF. The CDR3 region has the DNA TGCAGCGTTGCCGGGACTACGAAAGAGACCCAGTACTTC.

V usage is TRBV7-9 and J usage is TRBJ2-2; D not resolved. Germline lookup yields CDR1 SEHNR and CDR2 FQNEAQ (reference sequence). The length of the CDR3 is 15 residues. Trimming shortened V by 2 bases and J by 1 base, and 8 bases separated the two germline ends. CDR3 amino acids: CASSLSWENTGELFF. The CDR3 region has the DNA TGTGCCAGCAGCTTAAGTTGGGAGAACACCGGGGAGCTGTTTTTT.

This clonotype was recorded many times. The CDR3 nucleotides are TGTGCCAGCAGTGAGGGTAGGACGTTCGGGACCCAGTACTTC. Protein product: CASSEGRTFGTQYF. The gene calls are TRBV2 and TRBJ2-5; D remains unclear. Germline V gene lookup returns CDR1 SNHLY and CDR2 FYNNEI. V dropped 3 bases and J dropped 7 bases, with 15 bases sitting between them. The length of the CDR3 is 14 residues.

This clonotype came up many times. The chain links TRBV6-5 to TRBJ1-6, with D hard to call. Trimming removed 4 bases at V and 9 bases at J, with 13 bases between. Germline V CDR1 and CDR2: MNHEY, SVGAGI. This CDR3 has 14 amino acids. This chain's CDR3 is CASSSHSGSSPLHF. The DNA for the CDR3 is TGTGCCAGCAGTTCCCACAGCGGAAGTTCACCCCTCCACTTT.

The genes are TRBV30 and TRBJ1-1; D remains unclear. The CDR3 contains 12 residues. Per the germline V gene, CDR1 is GTSNPN and CDR2 is SVGIG (reference sequence). V gave up 8 bases and J gave up 1 base, with 11 bases separating them. The DNA for the CDR3 is TGTGCCGGGGATAAGAGGAACACTGAAGCTTTCTTT. Translated, it gives CAGDKRNTEAFF.

This clonotype was seen ten or more times. The chain links TRBV12-3 or TRBV12-4 to TRBJ1-4; perhaps TRBD1 as D (5 bases). V was shortened by 3 bases and J by 6 bases, with 8 bases between the two germline ends. The CDR3 totals 13 residues. The chain's CDR3 is CASSFGGYEKLFF. The CDR3 DNA reads as TGTGCCAGCAGTTTTGGGGGTTATGAAAAACTGTTTTTT.

The chain is built from TRBV7-9 and TRBJ2-5, with TRBD1 matching over 8 bases. V lost 5 bases, J lost 5 bases, and 13 bases stayed unmatched. The CDR3 length is 16 residues. Germline V gene data show CDR1 as SEHNR and CDR2 as FQNEAQ (reference sequence). CDR3 in DNA: TGTGCCAGCAGCCCGTCGGAGGACTACAGGGGGGAGACCCAGTACTTC. As protein: CASSPSEDYRGETQYF.

This clonotype was found a few times. The gene calls are TRBV7-3 and TRBJ2-3; 7 bases fit TRBD2. CDR1 and CDR2 (germline): SGHTA, FQGTGA. There are 15 residues in the CDR3. Germline trimming cut 2 bases from V and 1 base from J; bases unmatched to any gene: 3. CDR3 protein: CASSLEAGGTDTQYF. The DNA for the CDR3 is TGTGCCAGCAGCTTAGAGGCGGGGGGCACAGATACGCAGTATTTT.

The V gene is TRBV7-2, the J gene TRBJ2-3; a weak D match, TRBD2 (6 bases). V lost 6 bases and J 2 bases, leaving 18 bases between the germline ends. This CDR3 contains 16 residues. The germline gives CDR1 SGHTA, CDR2 FQGNSA. CDR3 region: CASRNPLAQTTDTQYF. CDR3 nucleotide sequence: TGTGCCAGCAGGAACCCTCTAGCGCAAACCACAGATACGCAGTATTTT.

The chain links TRBV11-2 to TRBJ2-3; D remains unclear. The CDR3 spans 16 residues. V lost 0 bases to trimming and J lost 0 bases, with 10 bases between them. Germline values: CDR1 SGHAT, CDR2 FQNNGV. CDR3 nucleotide sequence: TGTGCCAGCAGCTTAGACCGGACCAAAAGCACAGATACGCAGTATTTT. It translates to CASSLDRTKSTDTQYF. The full variable domain, with the rest looked up from reference TRBV11-2 and TRBJ2-3, is EAGVAQSPRYKIIEKRQSVAFWCNPISGHATLYWYQQILGQGPKLLIQFQNNGVVDDSQLPKDRFSAERLKGVDSTLKIQPAKLEDSAVYLCASSLDRTKSTDTQYFGPGTRLTVL.

This clonotype was recorded at least ten times. The chain employs TRBV28 and TRBJ2-5; D possibly uses TRBD1 or TRBD2 (5 bases each). The V and J ends lost 5 bases and 5 bases respectively, with 15 bases between them. Germline V gene data show CDR1 as MDHEN and CDR2 as SYDVKM. CDR3 length: 14 residues. This CDR3 reads CASSGDLLQETQYF. CDR3 coding DNA: TGTGCCAGCAGTGGGGACCTTCTCCAGGAGACCCAGTACTTC.